One sample yielded the 18 T cell receptor beta chains listed below, sequenced in a study of post-analysis software for immune sequencing data. Study observations and caveats: Patients used several TRBV segments, including TRBV5-6, TRBV5-1 and TRBV20-1, more often than controls.

What these receptors recognize is not known. Prepared libraries of TCR beta cDNA carried unique molecular identifiers. TCRdb itself ran the PCR reads through MiXCR, one entry per CDR3 protein. The profile shows about 400,000 distinct CDR3 sequences, about a third of them singletons. The sample was blood. Receptor source: a girl between 10 and 17 years old with multiple sclerosis.

The chain recombines TRBV27 with TRBJ1-5; D gene uncertain. Germline V CDR1 and CDR2: MNHEY, SMNVEV (reference sequence). This CDR3 has 16 residues. V was trimmed by 5 bases and J by 1 base, leaving 15 bases between them. In DNA, the CDR3 is TGTGCCAGCAGTCCTGGGGTTCCTGGGAGCAATCAGCCCCAGCATTTT. Protein: CASSPGVPGSNQPQHF.

V gene TRBV5-6 combines with J gene TRBJ1-2; 7 bases fit TRBD1. There are 14 residues in the CDR3. Unmatched junction bases numbered 9, after V lost 5 bases and J lost 5 bases. Germline CDR1 reads SGHDT; CDR2 reads YYEEEE. The CDR3 sequence: CASRRDSFTYGYTF. Written as DNA, the CDR3 is TGTGCCAGCAGACGGGACAGCTTCACTTATGGCTACACCTTC.

In its sample, this clonotype was seen many times. V gene TRBV7-3 combines with J gene TRBJ1-1; D remains ambiguous. CDR3 size: 13 residues. Germline V lookup: CDR1 SGHTA, CDR2 FQGTGA. The V gene lost 6 bases and the J gene lost 1 base, with 9 bases spanning the gap. The CDR3 protein is CASSLTPNTEAFF. As DNA, the CDR3 is TGTGCCAGCAGTCTTACCCCGAACACTGAAGCTTTCTTT.

This rearrangement joins TRBV7-2 to TRBJ1-2, with D unclear. Trimming stripped 5 bases from V and 2 bases from J, with 12 bases between. The CDR3 has 14 amino acids. Germline CDR1 is SGHTA and CDR2 is FQGNSA. This CDR3 reads CASSTDKLNYGYTF. The CDR3 DNA reads as TGTGCCAGCAGCACCGACAAGTTAAACTATGGCTACACCTTC.

The chain couples TRBV6-1 to TRBJ1-2, with 12 bases matching TRBD1. The CDR3 spans 15 residues. The trim removed 6 bases at V and 3 bases at J, leaving 5 bases unmatched. Germline V lookup: CDR1 MNHNS, CDR2 SASEGT. Here the CDR3 reads CASRSGTGGDYGYTF. DNA for the CDR3: TGTGCCAGCAGATCCGGGACAGGGGGCGACTATGGCTACACCTTC.

This rearrangement joins TRBV4-1 to TRBJ1-5, with D possibly TRBD1 on 5 matching bases. CDR1 and CDR2 from the germline V gene are MGHRA and YSYEKL. This CDR3 spans 14 amino acids. V shed 3 bases and J shed 4 bases, with 10 bases lying between them. The CDR3, as DNA: TGCGCCAGCAGCCATAACGGGGGGAATCAGCCCCAGCATTTT. Protein sequence: CASSHNGGNQPQHF.

The chain combines TRBV10-3 with TRBJ2-3, with D maybe TRBD2 (5 bases). The V and J ends lost 0 bases and 1 base respectively, with 17 bases between them. CDR1 and CDR2 from the germline V gene are ENHRY and SYGVKD. The CDR3 is made up of 18 amino acids. The CDR3 loop is CAISESKLGSFGTDTQYF. The CDR3 DNA sequence: TGTGCCATCAGTGAGTCGAAACTAGGGTCCTTTGGCACAGATACGCAGTATTTT.

The rearrangement links TRBV6-6 to TRBJ2-3, with a possible D match to TRBD2 (6 bases). The V gene's germline CDR1 is MNHNY and CDR2 SVGAGI (reference sequence). CDR3 length equals 15 residues. The ends were cut back, 5 bases at V and 6 bases at J, with 18 bases in the middle. The CDR3 nucleotides are TGTGCCAGCAGTCTTACGGGGATTGGGGGGGATACGCAGTATTTT. This translates into CASSLTGIGGDTQYF.

CDR3 amino acids: CASSQGDRTYGYTF. The DNA for the CDR3 is TGCGCCAGCAGCCAAGGGGACAGGACCTATGGCTACACCTTC. The rearrangement links TRBV4-3 to TRBJ1-2; TRBD1 matches 8 bases. Germline V gene sequence: CDR1 LGHNA, CDR2 YSLEER. V lost 1 base and J lost 4; bases outside the gene matches: 2. This CDR3 has 14 residues.

This sequence joins TRBV10-2 and TRBJ2-3; 9 bases fit TRBD2. The V segment lost 6 bases and the J segment 4 bases; nucleotides outside the gene matches: 5. This CDR3 has 14 residues. Germline values: CDR1 WSHSY, CDR2 SAAADI. CDR3 in DNA: TGCGCCAGCAGGCTAGCGGGGCGGGCAGATACGCAGTATTTT. Translation gives CASRLAGRADTQYF.

J is TRBJ2-7 and V is TRBV18; 9 nucleotides align to TRBD1. The CDR3 runs 15 residues. The trim removed 3 bases at V and 0 bases at J, leaving 3 bases unmatched. CDR1 KGHSH and CDR2 LQKENI come from the germline V gene. This chain's CDR3 is CASSPLGQGSYEQYF. In DNA form, the CDR3 reads TGTGCCAGCTCACCCTTGGGACAGGGCTCCTACGAGCAGTACTTC.

V is TRBV4-1 and J is TRBJ1-6; 7 nucleotides agree with TRBD1. This CDR3 comprises 18 residues. V lost 0 bases and J lost 4; bases outside the gene matches: 9. Looked up from germline, CDR1 is MGHRA and CDR2 is YSYEKL. The CDR3 bases are TGCGCCAGCAGCCAAGATAGGGGGACAGCCGCATATAATTCACCCCTCCACTTT. As protein: CASSQDRGTAAYNSPLHF.

The chain recombines TRBV29-1 with TRBJ1-4; D perhaps matches TRBD1 (6 bases). CDR1 and CDR2 from the germline V gene are SQVTM and ANQGSEA. This CDR3 has 13 residues. Trimming removed 7 bases at V and 4 bases at J, with 13 bases between. Written as DNA, the CDR3 is TGCAGCGCTTCAGGGGCAGTTAATGAAAAACTGTTTTTT. Its protein is CSASGAVNEKLFF. The whole variable domain, remainder taken from reference TRBV29-1 and TRBJ1-4, is SAVISQKPSRDICQRGTSLTIQCQVDSQVTMMFWYRQQPGQSLTLIATANQGSEATYESGFVIDKFPISRPNLTFSTLTVSNMSPEDSSIYLCSASGAVNEKLFFGSGTQLSVL.

In DNA form, the CDR3 reads TGCAGTGCTAGAGCCCCAGCCGGGACGGTGAACTATGGCTACACCTTC. Protein sequence: CSARAPAGTVNYGYTF. V usage is TRBV20-1 and J usage is TRBJ1-2; D is possibly TRBD1 (5 bases). The length of the CDR3 is 16 residues. Germline V gene sequence: CDR1 DFQATT, CDR2 SNEGSKA (reference sequence). Trimming pared 1 base from V and 2 bases from J, leaving 17 bases between.

This chain uses TRBV7-2 with TRBJ1-4; tentative D call: TRBD1 (6 bases). The CDR3 has 15 residues. V was trimmed by 4 bases and J by 2 bases, leaving 11 bases between them. Germline CDR1 and CDR2: SGHTA and FQGNSA. The CDR3 spells CASSWGAGTNEKLFF. The CDR3 bases are TGTGCCAGCAGCTGGGGGGCAGGGACTAATGAAAAACTGTTTTTT.

This clonotype occurred many times. V is TRBV3-1 and J is TRBJ2-7; D is perhaps TRBD1 (6 bases). The V end lost 1 base, the J end lost 4 bases, and 11 bases lay between the germline ends. Germline V gene data show CDR1 as LGHDT and CDR2 as YNNKEL (reference sequence). The CDR3 is made up of 14 amino acids. The CDR3 DNA is TGTGCCAGCAGCCAAGTGGGGGCCGCTTACGAGCAGTACTTC. Protein product: CASSQVGAAYEQYF.

This clonotype has just a few counts. This sequence joins TRBV29-1 and TRBJ1-2; possibly TRBD1 for D (5 bases). Germline CDR1 reads SQVTM; CDR2 reads ANQGSEA. The CDR3 contains 13 residues. Trimming pared 6 bases from V and 3 bases from J, leaving 14 bases between. In nucleotides, the CDR3 is TGCAGCGTCGACCGGGGGAGCCACTATGGCTACACCTTC. Translation: CSVDRGSHYGYTF.

The V gene is TRBV10-3, the J gene TRBJ2-7; D unclear. The V and J ends lost 0 bases and 2 bases respectively, with 8 bases between them. Germline-derived CDR1 and CDR2 are ENHRY and SYGVKD. The CDR3 runs 14 residues. CDR3 loop: CAISESANPYEQYF. The CDR3 nucleotides read TGTGCCATCAGTGAGTCAGCCAATCCCTACGAGCAGTACTTC.